Presented here are 14 T cell receptor beta chains from one specimen sequenced in a study of CD8+ T cells in alopecia areata. A sort of pooled cutaneous lymph node cells used CD4, CD8alpha, NKG2D, NKG2ACE and other stains. The authors extracted RNA and reverse transcribed it into cDNA as the sequencing template. Profiling relied on immunoSEQ multiplex PCR, and the TCRdb table lists in-frame clones only, not all of them. The repertoire shows approximately 300,000 clones, none seen only once; the top ten take more than 1%. Specimen: CD4+ T cells sorted from a lymph node. These receptors were taken from a C3H/HeJ mouse with alopecia areata. The mouse line has the MHC haplotype H2-k.

This clone was seen a handful of times. These gene names are mouse names. The read terminates 4 residues before the CDR3 end, so the remaining end is supplied by the germline J gene. This chain joins TRBV13-1 and TRBJ2-2; 7 bases are a match to TRBD1. CDR1 is NSHNY and CDR2 is SYGAGN in the germline V gene. The CDR3 contains 14 residues. Trimming took 5 bases from V and 1 from J; bases not matched to a gene: 2. The CDR3: CASRGTENTGQLYF. The covered CDR3 bases are TGTGCCAGCAGGGGGACAGAAAACACCGGG.

Note on this clone: Mouse germline and gene names are used. The CDR3 goes on 4 residues after the read ends, and that part is filled in from the germline J gene. The V gene is TRBV19, the J gene TRBJ2-2; 11 nucleotides match TRBD2. The germline V gene encodes CDR1 FNHDT and CDR2 SITEND (reference sequence). This CDR3 is 16 amino acids long. The junction had 3 bases not matched to a gene; V was cut back by 4 bases and J by 1 base. The CDR3 loop is CASSHDWGGNTGQLYF. CDR3 bases read: TGTGCCAGCAGTCATGACTGGGGGGGAAACACCGGG. Looking up the rest from reference TRBV19 and TRBJ2-2 gives the full variable domain: GGIITQTPKFLIGQEGQKLTLKCQQNFNHDTMYWYRQDSGKGLRLIYYSITENDLQKGDLSEGYDASREKKSSFSLTVTSAQKNEMAVFLCASSHDWGGNTGQLYFGEGSKLTVL.

This clone was seen more than once but under ten times. These gene names are mouse names. The read is 4 residues too short to cover the CDR3 end, so that end is filled in from the germline J gene. The same CDR3 arises from other DNA sequences in this sample as well. The rearrangement joins TRBV1 to TRBJ2-5, with 8 bases fitting TRBD1. Germline V gene data show CDR1 as NSQYPW and CDR2 as LRSPGD (reference sequence). The CDR3 totals 13 residues. The CDR3: CTCSAGQGDTQYF. The part of the CDR3 DNA that was read is TGCACCTGCAGTGCAGGACAGGGGGAC.

This clone turned up a few times. The gene symbols are mouse symbols. The CDR3 end is not reached by the read, which stops 4 residues before it; the germline J gene fills it in. V is TRBV17 and J is TRBJ1-2; maybe TRBD1 (6 bases). The CDR3 loop spans 12 amino acids. Germline CDR1 MNHDT, CDR2 YYDKIL. CDR3 amino acids: CASSRRGSDYTF. CDR3 bases read: TGTGCTAGCAGTAGAAGGGGGTCC.

This clone was seen a handful of times. Gene names are mouse gene names. Other DNA sequences in the same sample also yield this CDR3. CDR3 residues: CASSQGTGRDTEVFF. The covered CDR3 bases are TGTGCCAGCAGCCAAGGGACAGGGAGGGACACA. This chain links TRBV5 with TRBJ1-1; 8 bases agree with TRBD1. The sequence runs out 4 residues before the end of the CDR3; the remainder is reconstructed from the germline J gene. CDR1 and CDR2 from the germline V gene are LGHNA and YNLKQL (reference sequence). J was trimmed by 3 bases and V by 1 base; bases with no gene match: 4. The CDR3 sequence is 15 residues long.

There are a few counts of this clone. Mouse gene names apply. The CDR3 extends 4 residues past the end of the read, so its final part is completed from the germline J gene. Other nucleotide sequences from this sample produce the same CDR3. The chain carries TRBV19 and TRBJ2-2; D may be TRBD1 (5 bases). The V gene's germline CDR1 is FNHDT and CDR2 SITEND (reference sequence). Between the trimmed V and J ends, which lost 4 bases and 0 bases, there was a span of 10 bases. The CDR3 runs 15 residues. The CDR3 sequence is CASSPRQTNTGQLYF. The sequenced CDR3 bases are TGTGCCAGCAGTCCGAGACAGACAAACACCGGG. Full variable domain (rest looked up from reference TRBV19 and TRBJ2-2): GGIITQTPKFLIGQEGQKLTLKCQQNFNHDTMYWYRQDSGKGLRLIYYSITENDLQKGDLSEGYDASREKKSSFSLTVTSAQKNEMAVFLCASSPRQTNTGQLYFGEGSKLTVL.

On this clone: Genes and germline are mouse. The read finishes 4 residues shy of the CDR3 end, and the germline J gene is used to complete it. Other DNA sequences in this sample translate to the same CDR3. The chain joins TRBV1 to TRBJ2-1; TRBD1 aligns across 9 bases. Germline values: CDR1 NSQYPW, CDR2 LRSPGD (reference sequence). CDR3 length: 15 residues. Trimming at V came to 3 bases and at J to 3 bases, leaving 3 bases not matched to a gene. CDR3 sequence: CTCSAVTGGYAEQFF. CDR3 DNA, as far as it was read: TGCACCTGCAGTGCGGTGACAGGGGGCTATGCT.

Remarks on this clone: Gene names are the mouse ones. The read ends 4 residues before the CDR3 terminus; that terminus is restored from the germline J gene. Other DNA sequences in this specimen translate into the identical CDR3. The chain joins TRBV13-2 to TRBJ2-3; TRBD2 matches 7 bases. This CDR3 spans 13 amino acids. Germline CDR1 is NNHNN and CDR2 is SYGAGS (reference sequence). The V segment lost 2 bases and the J segment 3 bases; nucleotides outside the gene matches: 0. The CDR3 loop reads CASGEGGAETLYF. Incomplete CDR3 DNA: TGTGCCAGCGGTGAGGGGGGGGCAGAA.

This clone was found a few times. The gene symbols are mouse symbols. Sequencing ends 4 residues short of the CDR3 end; the germline J gene provides the rest. The chain is built from TRBV13-1 and TRBJ2-4, with D maybe TRBD1 (5 bases). Germline CDR1 is NSHNY and CDR2 is SYGAGN. This CDR3 has 15 residues. V was shortened by 3 bases and J by 0 bases, with 11 bases between the two germline ends. The sequenced part of the CDR3 DNA is TGTGCCAGCAGTGGGACAAAAAATAGTCAAAAC. Translated, it gives CASSGTKNSQN. The CDR3 as a whole reads CASSGTKNSQNTLYF.

Comments on this clone: Genes and germline come from the mouse. The read terminates 4 residues before the CDR3 end, so the remaining end is supplied by the germline J gene. The V call is TRBV13-2, the J call TRBJ2-1, with 10 bases lining up with TRBD2. The CDR3 spans 14 residues. After removal of 4 bases from V and 5 bases from J, the junction contained 3 bases not matched to a gene. Germline lookup yields CDR1 NNHNN and CDR2 SYGAGS (reference sequence). The DNA read from the CDR3 is TGTGCCAGCGGTCCTGACTGGGGGGATGCT. It specifies CASGPDWGDA. The full CDR3 sequence reads CASGPDWGDAEQFF.

This clone was observed a few times. The genes are named according to mouse. The CDR3 end lies 4 residues beyond the end of the read and is filled in from the germline J gene. The chain links TRBV13-2 to TRBJ2-3; 7 nucleotides line up with TRBD1. Germline V gene sequence: CDR1 NNHNN, CDR2 SYGAGS (reference sequence). V was pared by 4 bases and J by 0 bases, with 5 bases of the junction left unmatched. The CDR3 runs to 15 residues. The covered CDR3 bases are TGTGCCAGCGGTCTACAGGGGTCTAGTGCAGAA. It translates to CASGLQGSSAE. The entire CDR3 protein reads CASGLQGSSAETLYF.

Only a few counts were recorded for this clone. Gene names are the mouse ones. Sequencing ends 4 residues short of the CDR3 end; the germline J gene provides the rest. V and J are TRBV13-1 and TRBJ2-1; possible D gene TRBD1, 5 bases. The CDR3 length is 13 residues. V lost 6 bases and J lost 3, with 10 bases in between. Germline-derived CDR1 and CDR2 are NSHNY and SYGAGN. Here the CDR3 reads CASKTEPYAEQFF. The covered CDR3 bases are TGTGCCAGCAAGACAGAACCCTATGCT.

On this clone: The genes are named according to mouse. CDR3: CASSHSGTTNTGQLYF. The CDR3 bases that were read are TGTGCCAGCAGTCATTCCGGGACAACAAACACCGGG. V usage is TRBV13-1 and J usage is TRBJ2-2, with D possibly being TRBD1 (6 bases). Sequencing ends 4 residues short of the CDR3 end; the germline J gene provides the rest. The V gene's germline CDR1 is NSHNY and CDR2 SYGAGN. The V end lost 4 bases, the J end lost 0 bases, and 13 bases lay between the germline ends. The CDR3 spans 16 residues.

As for this clone: Gene names are the mouse ones. From the germline J gene comes the end of the CDR3, since the read stops 4 residues before it. The rearrangement uses TRBV5 and TRBJ2-3, with D unresolved. Germline CDR1 and CDR2: LGHNA and YNLKQL (reference sequence). V was shortened by 4 bases and J by 2 bases, with 7 bases between the two germline ends. This CDR3 is built from 13 residues. CDR3 sequence reads: CASSLTAAETLYF. The sequenced part of the CDR3 DNA is TGTGCCAGCAGCCTCACAGCTGCAGAA.